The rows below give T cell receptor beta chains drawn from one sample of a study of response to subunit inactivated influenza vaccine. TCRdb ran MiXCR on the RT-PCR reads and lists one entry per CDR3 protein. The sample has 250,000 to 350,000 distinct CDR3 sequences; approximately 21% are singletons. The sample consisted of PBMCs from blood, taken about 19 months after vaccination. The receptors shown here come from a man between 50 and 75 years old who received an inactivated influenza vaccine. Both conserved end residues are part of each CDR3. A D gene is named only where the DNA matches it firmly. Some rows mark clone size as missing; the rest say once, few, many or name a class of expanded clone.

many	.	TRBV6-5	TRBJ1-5	CASSPTKTSNQPQHF	TGTGCCAGCAGTCCTACGAAAACTAGCAATCAGCCCCAGCATTTT
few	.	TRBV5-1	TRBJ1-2	CASSLEPGKTYGYTF	TGCGCCAGCAGCTTGGAGCCAGGGAAGACCTATGGCTACACCTTC
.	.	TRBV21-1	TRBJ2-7	CASSPSTGVSYEQYF	TGTGCCAGCAGCCCTTCGACAGGGGTGTCCTACGAGCAGTACTTC
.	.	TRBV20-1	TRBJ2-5	CSARRWIQETQYF	TGCAGTGCTAGGAGGTGGATCCAAGAGACCCAGTACTTC
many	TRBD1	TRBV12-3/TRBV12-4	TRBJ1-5	CASSKQQGGQPQHF	TGTGCCAGCAGTAAGCAACAGGGGGGTCAGCCCCAGCATTTT
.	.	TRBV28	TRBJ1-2	CASSPNPTVTYGYTF	TGTGCCAGCAGTCCCAACCCGACCGTAACCTATGGCTACACCTTC
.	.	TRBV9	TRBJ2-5	CASNPNGGTYQETQYF	TGTGCCAGCAACCCGAACGGGGGAACGTACCAAGAGACCCAGTACTTC
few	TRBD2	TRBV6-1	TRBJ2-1	CASSLTSGNYNEQFF	TGTGCCAGCAGTCTGACTAGCGGGAACTACAATGAGCAGTTCTTC
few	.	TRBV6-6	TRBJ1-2	CASTDRGGYTF	TGTGCCAGCACCGATCGGGGTGGCTACACCTTC
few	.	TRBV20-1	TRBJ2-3	CSAALIVSTDTQYF	TGCAGTGCCGCCCTTATCGTTAGCACAGATACGCAGTATTTT
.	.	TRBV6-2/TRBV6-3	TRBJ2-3	CASRPYLWAGFTDTQYF	TGTGCCAGCAGACCGTATCTGTGGGCCGGCTTCACAGATACGCAGTATTTT
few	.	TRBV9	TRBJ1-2	CASSVGKGTYGYTF	TGTGCCAGCAGCGTAGGAAAGGGGACCTATGGCTACACCTTC
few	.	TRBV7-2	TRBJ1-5	CASSIDGQPQHF	TGTGCCAGCAGCATTGACGGCCAACCCCAGCATTTT
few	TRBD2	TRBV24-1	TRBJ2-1	CATSDVSGSSYNEQFF	TGTGCCACCAGTGACGTTAGCGGGAGCTCCTACAATGAGCAGTTCTTC
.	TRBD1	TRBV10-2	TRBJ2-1	CASRMDRGPTSYNEQFF	TGCGCCAGCCGCATGGACAGGGGGCCTACCTCCTACAATGAGCAGTTCTTC
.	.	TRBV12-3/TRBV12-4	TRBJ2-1	CASSLAPWQGMNEQFF	TGTGCCAGCAGTTTAGCCCCGTGGCAGGGTATGAATGAGCAGTTCTTC
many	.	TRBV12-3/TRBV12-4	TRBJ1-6	CASSPLPNSPLHF	TGTGCCAGCAGTCCCCTACCGAATTCACCCCTCCACTTT
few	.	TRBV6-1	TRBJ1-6	CASSDQGESSYNSPLHF	TGTGCCAGCAGTGATCAGGGAGAGAGCTCCTATAATTCACCCCTCCACTTT
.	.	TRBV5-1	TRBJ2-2	CASSPSNTGSCFF	.
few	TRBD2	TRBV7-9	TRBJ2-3	CASSRGNGGADTQYF	TGTGCCAGCAGCCGAGGGAATGGGGGGGCAGATACGCAGTATTTT
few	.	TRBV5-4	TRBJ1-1	CASSPQAGILNTEAFF	TGTGCCAGCAGCCCCCAAGCCGGGATCCTGAACACTGAAGCTTTCTTT
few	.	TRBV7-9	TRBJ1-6	CASSFGHLNSPLHF	TGTGCCAGCAGCTTTGGACACTTAAATTCACCCCTCCACTTT
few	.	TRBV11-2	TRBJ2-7	CASSQIVAPRPYEQYF	TGTGCCAGCAGCCAGATCGTAGCCCCAAGGCCCTACGAGCAGTACTTC
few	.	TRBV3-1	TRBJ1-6	CASSQDRPLAWRKNSPLHF	TGTGCCAGCAGCCAAGATAGACCCCTGGCATGGCGAAAGAATTCACCCCTCCACTTT
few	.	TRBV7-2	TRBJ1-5	CASSLQANNQPQHF	TGTGCCAGCAGCTTACAGGCAAACAATCAGCCCCAGCATTTT
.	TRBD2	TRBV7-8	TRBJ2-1	CASRQGGSGRSYNEQFF	TGTGCCAGCAGACAAGGGGGTAGCGGGAGGTCCTACAATGAGCAGTTCTTC
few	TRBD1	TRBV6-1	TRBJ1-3	CASSPLYGTGENTIYF	TGTGCCAGCAGTCCCCTCTACGGGACAGGCGAAAACACCATATATTTT
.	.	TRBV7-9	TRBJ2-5	CASSQQGKETQYF	TGTGCCAGCAGCCAGCAGGGGAAAGAGACCCAGTACTTC
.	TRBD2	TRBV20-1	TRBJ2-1	CSARDGRLAGNEQFF	TGCAGTGCTAGAGATGGTAGACTAGCGGGGAATGAGCAGTTCTTC
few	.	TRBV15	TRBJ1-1	CATSSYKDTEAFF	TGTGCCACCAGCAGCTACAAGGATACTGAAGCTTTCTTT
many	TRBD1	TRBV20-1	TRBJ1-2	CSATTGGSYGYTF	TGCAGTGCGACTACAGGGGGCTCGTACGGCTACACCTTC
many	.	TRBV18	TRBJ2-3	CASSPTQDTQYF	TGTGCCAGCTCACCGACCCAAGATACGCAGTATTTT
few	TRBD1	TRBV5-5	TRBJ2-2	CASSTGQALNTGELFF	TGTGCCAGCAGCACGGGACAGGCACTGAACACCGGGGAGCTGTTTTTT
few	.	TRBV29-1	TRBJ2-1	CSVEDRDWYYNEQFF	TGCAGCGTTGAAGACCGGGACTGGTACTACAATGAGCAGTTCTTC